This TCR beta chain was sequenced in a study of blood T cell repertoires in COVID-19. TCRdb's copy holds only in-frame clones and misses some; the assay was immunoSEQ multiplex PCR. Among some 250,000 clones listed, 81% were seen once. This CDR3 is built from 16 residues. With V trimmed by 4 bases and J by 6 bases, 11 bases remained unmatched. In germline, CDR1 is SGHVS, CDR2 FNYEAQ. The sequence was collected from a woman aged 60-70 years with active or convalescent COVID-19. The V gene is TRBV7-6, the J gene TRBJ2-2; 7 nucleotides agree with TRBD2. The source material was peripheral blood. The CDR3 sequence: CASSSGLSGVSGELFF. CDR3 coding DNA: TGTGCCAGCAGCTCGGGGCTAAGCGGGGTTTCCGGGGAGCTGTTTTTT.